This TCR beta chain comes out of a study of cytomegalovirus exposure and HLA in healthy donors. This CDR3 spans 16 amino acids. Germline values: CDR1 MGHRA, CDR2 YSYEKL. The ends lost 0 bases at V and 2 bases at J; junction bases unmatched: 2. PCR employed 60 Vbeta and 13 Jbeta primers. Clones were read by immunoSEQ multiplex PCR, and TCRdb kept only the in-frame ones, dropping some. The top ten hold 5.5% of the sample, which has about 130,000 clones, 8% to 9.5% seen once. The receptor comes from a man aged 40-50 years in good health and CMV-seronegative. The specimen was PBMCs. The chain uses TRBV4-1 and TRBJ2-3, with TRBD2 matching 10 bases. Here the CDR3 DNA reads TGCGCCAGCAGCCAAGATACTAGCGGGACCACAGATACGCAGTATTTT. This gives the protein CASSQDTSGTTDTQYF.